The 19 T cell receptor beta chains given below trace back to one sample, sequenced in a study of regulatory T cells in long-lasting Graves disease. Building of the TCR beta libraries involved iRepertoire HTBI primers and Arm-PCR of CDR3 regions. TCRdb itself ran the multiplex PCR reads through MiXCR, one entry per CDR3 protein. The sample lists about 220,000 distinct CDR3 sequences, approximately 19% occurring once. Sample time point: newly diagnosed GD, antithyroid drugs for less than 3 months. RNA extracted from PBMCs served as the sequencing template. In addition, the sample was reused for a study of T cells in Graves' hyperthyroidism and ophthalmopathy.

Sample: peripheral blood mononuclear cells (PBMCs), taken at new diagnosis, from a patient treated with antithyroid drugs. The source is a woman under 40 with Graves disease.

The count of this clonotype is one. Because it lacks the conserved phenylalanine or tryptophan at the end, this CDR3 is likely a read error. The chain joins TRBV11-3 to TRBJ2-7, with TRBD2 as a possible D gene (6 bases). The CDR3 sequence is 15 residues long. Germline V gives CDR1 SGHNT, CDR2 YENEEA. V was pared by 3 bases and J by 6 bases, with 18 bases between. The CDR3 bases are TGTGCCAGCAGCTTCTCTTCGGAGGGCGGCGGCGAGCAGTACATC. Amino acids: CASSFSSEGGGEQYI.

In its sample, this clonotype was seen many times. The chain combines TRBV4-1 with TRBJ2-3; 7 bases fit TRBD2. This CDR3 comprises 14 residues. Germline CDR1 MGHRA, CDR2 YSYEKL. V was pared by 7 bases and J by 2 bases, with 6 bases of the junction left unmatched. This chain's CDR3 is CASTLLASTDTQYF. DNA of the CDR3: TGCGCCAGCACCCTACTAGCGTCCACAGATACGCAGTATTTT.

This clonotype was picked up many times. The J gene is TRBJ2-6, the V gene TRBV13; 8 positions agree with TRBD1. Germline assignment: CDR1 PRHDT and CDR2 FYEKMQ (reference sequence). V was pared by 5 bases and J by 0 bases, with 9 bases of the junction left unmatched. There are 18 residues in the CDR3. The CDR3 loop is CASSLDRVPYSGANVLTF. The CDR3, as DNA: TGTGCCAGCAGCCTGGACAGGGTCCCCTACTCTGGGGCCAACGTCCTGACTTTC.

Written as DNA, the CDR3 is TGTGCCAGCAGCGTAGGACTAGCGGGGAACAATGAGCAGTTCTTC. Encoded protein: CASSVGLAGNNEQFF. The chain has TRBV9 and TRBJ2-1, with 11 bases fitting TRBD2. The trim removed 0 bases at V and 5 bases at J, leaving 1 base unmatched. The CDR3 length is 15 residues. CDR1 and CDR2 (germline): SGDLS, YYNGEE.

This clonotype was seen repeatedly, ten times or more. The chain joins TRBV10-3 to TRBJ2-7; no definite D call. Trimming removed 2 bases from V and 2 bases from J, with 10 bases in between. The CDR3 covers 14 residues. Germline CDR1 reads ENHRY; CDR2 reads SYGVKD. Here the CDR3 reads CAISEPVAPYEQYF. DNA for the CDR3: TGTGCCATCAGTGAGCCAGTGGCCCCCTACGAGCAGTACTTC.

This clonotype has ten or more counts. The chain carries TRBV19 and TRBJ1-1; tentative D call: TRBD1 (6 bases). CDR3 size: 12 residues. Germline V gene sequence: CDR1 LNHDA, CDR2 SQIVND (reference sequence). Trimming shortened V by 0 bases and J by 8 bases, and 7 bases separated the two germline ends. DNA for the CDR3: TGTGCCAGTAGTATAGAGGACAGAGAAGCTTTCTTT. It yields the protein CASSIEDREAFF.

This clonotype was picked up many times. The chain employs TRBV28 and TRBJ2-2; D perhaps matches TRBD2 (5 bases). This CDR3 region has 15 residues. V lost 6 bases and J lost 3, with 14 bases in between. CDR1 is MDHEN and CDR2 is SYDVKM in the germline V gene. CDR3 in DNA: TGTGCCAGCAGCCCTAGCTCGAGCGACACCGGGGAGCTGTTTTTT. It yields the protein CASSPSSSDTGELFF.

The rearrangement uses TRBV2 and TRBJ1-2; the match to TRBD1 covers 9 bases. The CDR3 is made up of 16 amino acids. V shed 7 bases and J 2 bases; nucleotides not matched to a gene: 11. Germline V gives CDR1 SNHLY, CDR2 FYNNEI. CDR3 sequence: CASMVLLTGGNYGYTF. In DNA, the CDR3 is TGTGCCAGCATGGTATTACTGACAGGGGGAAACTATGGCTACACCTTC.

A remark on this clonotype: This could be a read error, since a much larger clone is one nucleotide away. This chain uses TRBV28 with TRBJ2-5, with 7 bases matching TRBD2. There are 22 residues in the CDR3. With 1 base clipped from V and 11 bases from J, the junction kept 34 bases outside the gene matches. The germline V gene encodes CDR1 MDHEN and CDR2 SYDVKM. DNA of the CDR3: TGTGCCAGCAGTTTATCGTTCCGTTGGGCTAGCGGTCGGCCGAGCTCCTACAATGAGCAGTACTTC. This encodes CASSLSFRWASGRPSSYNEQYF.

This clonotype was observed at least ten times. This chain uses TRBV9 with TRBJ2-7; D call uncertain. The CDR3 runs 15 residues. From germline, CDR1 is SGDLS and CDR2 YYNGEE. The V gene lost 0 bases and the J gene lost 0 bases, with 10 bases spanning the gap. Here the CDR3 reads CASSVGALSSYEQYF. The CDR3 DNA follows: TGTGCCAGCAGCGTAGGAGCGTTAAGCTCCTACGAGCAGTACTTC.

This clonotype appeared many times. This chain links TRBV7-2 with TRBJ2-1; D remains unclear. Germline loops: CDR1 SGHTA, CDR2 FQGNSA. V gave up 5 bases and J gave up 6 bases, with 14 bases separating them. The CDR3 length is 14 residues. CDR3 in DNA: TGTGCCAGCAGCGGCTCTAGAGCCCTCAATGAGCAGTTCTTC. Encoded protein: CASSGSRALNEQFF. Based on the CDR3 plus reference TRBV7-2 and TRBJ2-1, the full variable domain is GAGVSQSPSNKVTEKGKDVELRCDPISGHTALYWYRQSLGQGLEFLIYFQGNSAPDKSGLPSDRFSAERTGGSVSTLTIQRTQQEDSAVYLCASSGSRALNEQFFGPGTRLTVL.

With respect to this clonotype: A single base separates this from a much larger clone, so it may be a read error. The genes are TRBV4-1 and TRBJ2-7, with D possibly TRBD1 on 6 matching bases. Trimming left V 4 bases short and J 2 bases short, with 24 bases between. In germline, CDR1 is MGHRA, CDR2 YSYEKL. This CDR3 is 18 amino acids long. CDR3 sequence reads: CASSPRQRRLRGTYEQYF. For the CDR3, the DNA is TGCGCCAGCAGCCCTAGACAGCGGAGGCTTAGGGGGACCTACGAGCAGTACTTC.

This clonotype was seen many times. The chain has TRBV5-1 and TRBJ2-2; D is ambiguous. Trimming stripped 1 base from V and 4 bases from J, with 14 bases between. Looked up from germline, CDR1 is SGHRS and CDR2 is YFSETQ. There are 16 residues in the CDR3. In DNA, the CDR3 is TGCGCCAGCAGCTTGTCGGCAGTAACATCCACCGGGGAGCTGTTTTTT. Translated: CASSLSAVTSTGELFF.

In its sample, this clonotype was seen a few times. Just one base apart from a much larger clone, this may be a read error. This CDR3 fails to terminate in the conserved phenylalanine or tryptophan, so it likely reflects a read error. The chain joins TRBV30 to TRBJ1-5; D not resolved. From germline, CDR1 is GTSNPN and CDR2 SVGIG (reference sequence). CDR3 length: 14 amino acids. The ends were cut back, 0 bases at V and 0 bases at J, with 6 bases in the middle. The CDR3 sequence: CAWSVRGSNQPQHS. As DNA, the CDR3 is TGTGCCTGGAGTGTACGGGGTAGCAATCAGCCCCAGCATTCT.

The chain has TRBV5-6 and TRBJ1-6; perhaps TRBD1 as D (6 bases). The CDR3 runs to 17 residues. V was shortened by 4 bases and J by 9 bases, with 23 bases between the two germline ends. The V gene's germline CDR1 is SGHDT and CDR2 YYEEEE. The CDR3 DNA reads TGTGCCAGCAGCATCGCCCCTTTACAGGGAGGTTTTTCACCCCTCCACTTT. This translates into CASSIAPLQGGFSPLHF.

Remarks on this clonotype: Since the CDR3 does not end with the conserved phenylalanine or tryptophan, this likely comes from a read error. The chain uses TRBV30 and TRBJ2-7, with D hard to call. The length of the CDR3 is 11 residues. V lost 4 bases to trimming and J lost 1 base, with 5 bases between them. CDR1 GTSNPN and CDR2 SVGIG come from the germline V gene (reference sequence). The CDR3 DNA sequence: TGTGCCTGGACTGAATCCTACGAGCAGTACTAC. Its translation: CAWTESYEQYY.

The rearrangement joins TRBV7-9 to TRBJ2-3; tentative D call: TRBD1 (5 bases). This CDR3 is 14 amino acids long. Germline CDR1 and CDR2: SEHNR and FQNEAQ (reference sequence). V was trimmed by 4 bases and J by 1 base, leaving 9 bases between them. The CDR3 region is CASSYTTGTDTQYF. The CDR3 coding sequence is TGTGCCAGCAGCTATACGACAGGCACAGATACGCAGTATTTT.

The V gene is TRBV7-9, the J gene TRBJ1-5; 7 bases align to TRBD1. V trimming: 5 bases; J trimming: 2 bases; junction bases outside the gene matches: 3. This CDR3 contains 14 residues. Germline CDR1 is SEHNR and CDR2 is FQNEAQ (reference sequence). DNA of the CDR3: TGTGCCAGCAGCATTGGGACAGGCAATCAGCCCCAGCATTTT. Protein: CASSIGTGNQPQHF.

This clonotype was seen ten or more times. The V call is TRBV11-2, the J call TRBJ2-7; 9 bases line up with TRBD1. Germline CDR1 is SGHAT and CDR2 is FQNNGV. The CDR3 has 16 residues. J lost 1 base, V lost 4 bases, and 8 bases had no gene match. CDR3 in amino acids: CASSYIQGARSYEQYF. DNA for the CDR3: TGTGCCAGCAGCTATATACAGGGGGCGCGATCCTACGAGCAGTACTTC. Full variable domain (remainder filled in from reference TRBV11-2 and TRBJ2-7): EAGVAQSPRYKIIEKRQSVAFWCNPISGHATLYWYQQILGQGPKLLIQFQNNGVVDDSQLPKDRFSAERLKGVDSTLKIQPAKLEDSAVYLCASSYIQGARSYEQYFGPGTRLTVT.